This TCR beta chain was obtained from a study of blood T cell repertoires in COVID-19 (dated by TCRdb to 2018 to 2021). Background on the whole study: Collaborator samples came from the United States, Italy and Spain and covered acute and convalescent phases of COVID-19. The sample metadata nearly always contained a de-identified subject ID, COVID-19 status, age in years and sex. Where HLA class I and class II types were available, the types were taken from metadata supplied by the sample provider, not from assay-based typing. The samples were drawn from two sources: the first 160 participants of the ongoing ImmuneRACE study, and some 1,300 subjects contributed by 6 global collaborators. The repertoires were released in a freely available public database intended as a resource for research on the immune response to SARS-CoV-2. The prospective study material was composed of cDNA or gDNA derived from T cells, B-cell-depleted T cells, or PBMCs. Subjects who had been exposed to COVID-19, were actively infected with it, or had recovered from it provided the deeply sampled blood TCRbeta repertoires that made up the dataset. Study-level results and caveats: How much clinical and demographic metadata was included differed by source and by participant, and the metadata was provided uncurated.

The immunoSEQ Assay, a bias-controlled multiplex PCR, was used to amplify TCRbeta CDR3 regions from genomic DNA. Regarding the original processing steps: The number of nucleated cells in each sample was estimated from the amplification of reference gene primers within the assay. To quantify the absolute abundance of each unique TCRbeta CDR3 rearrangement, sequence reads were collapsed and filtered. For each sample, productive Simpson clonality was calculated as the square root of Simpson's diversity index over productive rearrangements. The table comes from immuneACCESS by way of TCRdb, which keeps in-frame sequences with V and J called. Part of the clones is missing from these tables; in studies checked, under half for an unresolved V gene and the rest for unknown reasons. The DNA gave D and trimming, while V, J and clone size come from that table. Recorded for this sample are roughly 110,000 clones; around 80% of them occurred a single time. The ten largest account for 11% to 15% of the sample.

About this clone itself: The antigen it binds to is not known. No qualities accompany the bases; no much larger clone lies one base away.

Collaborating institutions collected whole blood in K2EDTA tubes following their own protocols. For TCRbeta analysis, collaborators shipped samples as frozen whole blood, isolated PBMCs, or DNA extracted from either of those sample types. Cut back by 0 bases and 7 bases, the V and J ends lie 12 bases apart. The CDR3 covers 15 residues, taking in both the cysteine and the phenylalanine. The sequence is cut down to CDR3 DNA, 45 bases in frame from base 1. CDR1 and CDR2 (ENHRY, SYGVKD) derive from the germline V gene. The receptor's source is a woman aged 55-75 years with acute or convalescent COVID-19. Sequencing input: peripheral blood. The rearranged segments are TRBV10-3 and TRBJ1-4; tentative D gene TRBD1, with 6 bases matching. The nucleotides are TGTGCCATCAGTGAGTCGGGCACAGGGTCTGAAAAACTGTTTTTT. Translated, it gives CAISESGTGSEKLFF.